This T cell receptor (beta chain) stems from a study of response to subunit inactivated influenza vaccine. TCRdb re-analysed the RT-PCR reads in MiXCR, keeping a single row per CDR3 protein. The table includes 490,000 or so distinct CDR3 sequences, approximately 7.7% detected once. This CDR3 is 15 amino acids long. Trimming took 6 bases from V and 4 from J; bases not matched to a gene: 5. This clonotype was seen ten or more times. Here the sequenced sample was PBMCs from blood, taken around 25 months after vaccination. The rearrangement links TRBV12-3 or TRBV12-4 to TRBJ2-1, with 11 nucleotides matching TRBD2. This TCR was recovered from a man between 50 and 70 years old who received an inactivated influenza vaccine. The CDR3 DNA is TGTGCCAGCAGACCTAGCGGGGGGTCTTACAATGAGCAGTTCTTC. This codes for CASRPSGGSYNEQFF.